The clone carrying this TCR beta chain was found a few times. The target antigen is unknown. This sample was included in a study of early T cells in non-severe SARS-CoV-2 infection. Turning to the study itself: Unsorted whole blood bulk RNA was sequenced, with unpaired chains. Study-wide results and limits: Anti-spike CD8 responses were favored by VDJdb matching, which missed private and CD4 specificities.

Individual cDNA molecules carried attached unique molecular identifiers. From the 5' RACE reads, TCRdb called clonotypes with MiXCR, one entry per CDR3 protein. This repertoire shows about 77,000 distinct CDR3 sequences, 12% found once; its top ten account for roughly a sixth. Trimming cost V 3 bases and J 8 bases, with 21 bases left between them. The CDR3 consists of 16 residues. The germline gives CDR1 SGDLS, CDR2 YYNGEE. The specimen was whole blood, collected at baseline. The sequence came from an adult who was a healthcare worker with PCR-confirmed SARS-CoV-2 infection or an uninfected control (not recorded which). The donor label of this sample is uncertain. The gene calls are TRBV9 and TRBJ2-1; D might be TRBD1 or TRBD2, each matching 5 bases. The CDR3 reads CASSDQWGKWADEQFF. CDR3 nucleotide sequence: TGTGCCAGCAGCGATCAATGGGGGAAATGGGCGGATGAGCAGTTCTTC.